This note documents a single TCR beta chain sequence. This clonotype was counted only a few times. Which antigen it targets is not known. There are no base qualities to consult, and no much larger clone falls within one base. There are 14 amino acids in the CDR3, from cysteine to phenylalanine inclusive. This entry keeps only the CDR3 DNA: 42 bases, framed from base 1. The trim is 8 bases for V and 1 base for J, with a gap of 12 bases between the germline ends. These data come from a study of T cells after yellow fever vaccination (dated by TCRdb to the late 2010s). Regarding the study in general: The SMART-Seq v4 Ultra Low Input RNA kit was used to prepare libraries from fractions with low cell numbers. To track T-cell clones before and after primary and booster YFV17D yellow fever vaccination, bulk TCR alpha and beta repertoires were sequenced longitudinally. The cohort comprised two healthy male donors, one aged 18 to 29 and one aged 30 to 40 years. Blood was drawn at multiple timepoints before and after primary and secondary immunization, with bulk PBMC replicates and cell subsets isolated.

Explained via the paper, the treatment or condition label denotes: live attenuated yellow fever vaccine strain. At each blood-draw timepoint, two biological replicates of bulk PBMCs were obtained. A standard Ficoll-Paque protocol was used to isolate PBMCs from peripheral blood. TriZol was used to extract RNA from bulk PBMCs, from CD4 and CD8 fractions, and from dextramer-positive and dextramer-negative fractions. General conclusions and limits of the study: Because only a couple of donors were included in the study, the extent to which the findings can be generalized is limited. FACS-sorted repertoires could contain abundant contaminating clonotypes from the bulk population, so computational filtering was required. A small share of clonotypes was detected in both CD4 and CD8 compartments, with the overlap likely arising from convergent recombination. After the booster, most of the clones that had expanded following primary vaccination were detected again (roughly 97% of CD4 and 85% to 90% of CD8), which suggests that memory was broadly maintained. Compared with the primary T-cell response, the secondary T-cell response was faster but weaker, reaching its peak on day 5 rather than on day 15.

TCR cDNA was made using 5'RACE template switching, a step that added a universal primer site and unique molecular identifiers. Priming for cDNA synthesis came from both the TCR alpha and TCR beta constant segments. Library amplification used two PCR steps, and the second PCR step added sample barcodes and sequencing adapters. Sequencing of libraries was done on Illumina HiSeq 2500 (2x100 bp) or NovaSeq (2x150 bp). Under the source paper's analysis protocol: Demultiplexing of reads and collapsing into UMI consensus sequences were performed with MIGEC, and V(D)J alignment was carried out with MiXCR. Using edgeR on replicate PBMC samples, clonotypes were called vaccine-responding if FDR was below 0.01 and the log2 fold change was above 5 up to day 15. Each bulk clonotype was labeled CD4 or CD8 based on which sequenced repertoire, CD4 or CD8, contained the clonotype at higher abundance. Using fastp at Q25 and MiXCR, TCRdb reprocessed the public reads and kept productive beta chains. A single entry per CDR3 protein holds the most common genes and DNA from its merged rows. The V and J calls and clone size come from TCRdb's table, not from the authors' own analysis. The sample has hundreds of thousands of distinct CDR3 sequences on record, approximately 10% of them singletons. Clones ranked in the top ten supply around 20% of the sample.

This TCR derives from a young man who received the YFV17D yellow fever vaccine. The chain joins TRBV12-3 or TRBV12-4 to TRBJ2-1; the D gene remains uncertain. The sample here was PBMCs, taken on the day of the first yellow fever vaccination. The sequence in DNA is TGTGCCAGCTCGCAAGGATATTCCTACAATGAGCAGTTCTTC. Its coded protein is CASSQGYSYNEQFF.